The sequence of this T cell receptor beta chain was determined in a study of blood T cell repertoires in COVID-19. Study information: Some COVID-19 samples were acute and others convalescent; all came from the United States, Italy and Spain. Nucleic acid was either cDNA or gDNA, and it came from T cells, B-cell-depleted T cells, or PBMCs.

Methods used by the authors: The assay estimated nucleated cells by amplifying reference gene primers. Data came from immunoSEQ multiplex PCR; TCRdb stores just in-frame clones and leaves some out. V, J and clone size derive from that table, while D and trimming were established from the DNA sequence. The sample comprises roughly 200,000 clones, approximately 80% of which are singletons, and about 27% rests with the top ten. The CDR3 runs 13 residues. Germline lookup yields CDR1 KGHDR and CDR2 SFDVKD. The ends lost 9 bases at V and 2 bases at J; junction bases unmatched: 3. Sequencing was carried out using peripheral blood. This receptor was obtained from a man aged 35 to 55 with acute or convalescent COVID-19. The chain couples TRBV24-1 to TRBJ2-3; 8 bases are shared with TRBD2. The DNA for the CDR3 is TGTGCCACCGCTAGCGGGTACACAGATACGCAGTATTTT. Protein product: CATASGYTDTQYF.